This T cell receptor (beta chain) comes out of a study of molecular identifiers for immune sequencing clone quantification (dated by TCRdb to the late 2010s). About the full investigation: In a replicate experiment, RNA from roughly 20,000 or 100,000 naive CD8 T cells was split into five aliquots, four of which were sequenced. This methods study used CD8 T cells to benchmark TCR RNA copy counting and molecular-identifier clustering-based TCR repertoire sequencing (MIDCIRS). Broad study findings and their caveats: Spiked-in Jurkat TCR RNA equal to a single cell's worth was reported to be detectable even within 1,200,000 naive CD8 T cells. The naive libraries included spiked-in Jurkat TCR RNA (over nine copies' worth), and this RNA is not part of the donor repertoire. Identical TCR molecules sharing a barcode could cause highly expanded clone sizes to be underestimated. Modeling estimated 2.5 to 3.5 recovered TCR RNA copies per cell, compared with about ten by digital PCR, which implies around 33% capture efficiency. When barcode sub-clustering was omitted, TCR diversity was inflated by chimeric consensus sequences, with chimeras reaching as high as 47%. Clones above 20 RNA copies held over 99% of molecules in CMV-specific effector cells but under 1% in naive cells.

The germline V gene (reference sequence) specifies LGHDT as CDR1 and YNNKEL as CDR2. The CDR3 covers 14 residues, taking in both the cysteine and the phenylalanine. Only the CDR3 DNA stays, 42 bases, in frame from base 1. V is pared back by 2 bases and J by 8 bases, with 15 bases lying between the germline termini. This clonotype was found many times. What this receptor recognizes is not known. Base qualities are not recorded, but no much larger clone differs from it by a single base. Libraries of naive CD8 T cells were generated from approximately 20,000 to 1,000,000 sorted cells, with 10%, 30% or 50% of the purified RNA used. Naive CD8 T cells, defined as CD8+CD4-CCR7+CD45RA+, were FACS-sorted into RLT Plus buffer on a BD FACSAria II. To test detection sensitivity, Jurkat RNA equivalent to nine to ten TCR copies was spiked into samples of about 20,000-1,100,000 naive CD8 T cells. CD8 T cells were enriched using RosetteSep CD8+ T Cell Enrichment Cocktail and Ficoll-Paque, and the enriched cells then underwent ACK red cell lysis.

Library prep was done by PCR. Sequencer: Illumina HiSeq 4000. Preparation of bulk TCR libraries followed a previously described approach, with the TCR primers listed in Table S5. Total RNA was purified with the Qiagen AllPrep DNA/RNA kit. Before analysis, reads from multiple sequencing runs of the same library were pooled. Per the original workflow: Reads were retained only if the reads had an exact TCR constant sequence, and the retained reads were trimmed to 150 nt and grouped according to their 12-nt molecular barcodes. Within each barcode group, reads were sub-clustered at a 15% Levenshtein threshold, and quality-weighted consensus sequences were built per RNA molecule. Non-functional sequences were filtered out, along with any lower-count sequence sitting one edit away from another sequence. Based on a fit of two negative binomial distributions, barcode sub-clusters having less than 20% of the maximum read count were discarded. The public sequencing data were trimmed at Q25 with fastp and processed into clonotypes with MiXCR by TCRdb, which kept only in-frame beta chains. CDR3 protein duplicates are merged, each entry listing the most common genes and DNA. Clone size and V and J calls follow TCRdb, not the original study. The sample contains over 600,000 distinct CDR3 sequences, around 20% of them found a single time. The top ten clones comprise around 0.86% of the sample.

This clonotype was obtained from a human donor in good health. Some libraries in this study had Jurkat cell RNA spiked in. The sequenced material came from naive CD8+ T cells from blood, with Jurkat cell RNA spiked in. The cell subset or site label, read with the paper, signifies: FACS-sorted CD8+CD4-CCR7+CD45RA+ naive T cells. The rearranged chain carries TRBV3-1 and TRBJ1-2, with no confidently assigned D gene. The CDR3 region: CASSQSTPPEGYTF. The nucleotide sequence is TGTGCCAGCAGCCAATCTACTCCACCCGAGGGCTACACCTTC.